The present T cell receptor beta chain was sequenced within a study of cytomegalovirus exposure and HLA in healthy donors. Study-level background: Some 85 million unique TCRs from HLA-typed donors were held in an early data release. Study conclusions and caveats: The productive fraction for most TCR beta V segments was about 87% or about 30% in an earlier analysis. Testing in vitro showed a few CMV-associated chains specific for CMV antigens. In a later analysis, TCR beta V- and J-gene trimming showed a link to a missense DCLRE1C variant.

Notes on this clone: The antigen is unknown.

J lost 3 bases, V lost 6 bases, and 15 bases had no gene match. CDR1 and CDR2 from the germline V gene are MDHEN and SYDVKM. The CDR3 totals 17 residues. PCR amplification relied on 60 Vbeta primers (plus 13 Jbeta primers). Some clones are missing from TCRdb's copy, which holds only in-frame ones; the method was immunoSEQ multiplex PCR. The table includes tens of thousands of clones, 55% to 80% detected once. The genes are TRBV28 and TRBJ2-7; 9 bases fit TRBD1. The TCR sequence derives from a man in his forties or fifties in good health and CMV-seropositive. The source material was PBMCs. CDR3: CASSLTGTGTIIYEQYF. Written as DNA, the CDR3 is TGTGCCAGCAGCCTCACCGGGACAGGGACCATCATCTACGAGCAGTACTTC.